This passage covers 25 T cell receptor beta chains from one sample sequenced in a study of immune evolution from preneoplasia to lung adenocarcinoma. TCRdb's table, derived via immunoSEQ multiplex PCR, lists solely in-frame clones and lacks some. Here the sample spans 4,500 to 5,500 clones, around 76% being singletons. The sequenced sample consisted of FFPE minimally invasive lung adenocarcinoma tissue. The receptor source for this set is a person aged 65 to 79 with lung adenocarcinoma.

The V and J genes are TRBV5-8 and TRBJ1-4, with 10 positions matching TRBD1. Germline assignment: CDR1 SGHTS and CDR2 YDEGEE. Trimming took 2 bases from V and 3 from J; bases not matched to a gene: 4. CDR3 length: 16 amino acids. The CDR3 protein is CASSFQTGGSNEKLFF. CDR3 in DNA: TGTGCCAGCAGCTTTCAGACAGGGGGCTCTAATGAAAAACTGTTTTTT.

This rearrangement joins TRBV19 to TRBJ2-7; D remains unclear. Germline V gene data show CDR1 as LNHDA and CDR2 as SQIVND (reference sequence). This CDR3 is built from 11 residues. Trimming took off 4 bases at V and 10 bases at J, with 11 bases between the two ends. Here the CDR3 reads CASSTPTLQYF. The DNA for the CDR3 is TGTGCCAGTAGTACCCCGACGCTCCAGTACTTC.

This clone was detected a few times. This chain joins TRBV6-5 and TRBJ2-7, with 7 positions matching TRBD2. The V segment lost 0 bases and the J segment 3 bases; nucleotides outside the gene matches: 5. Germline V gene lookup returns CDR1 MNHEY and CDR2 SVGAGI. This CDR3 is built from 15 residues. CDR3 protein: CASSYSIAGVYEQYF. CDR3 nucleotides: TGTGCCAGCAGTTACTCGATTGCGGGAGTCTACGAGCAGTACTTC.

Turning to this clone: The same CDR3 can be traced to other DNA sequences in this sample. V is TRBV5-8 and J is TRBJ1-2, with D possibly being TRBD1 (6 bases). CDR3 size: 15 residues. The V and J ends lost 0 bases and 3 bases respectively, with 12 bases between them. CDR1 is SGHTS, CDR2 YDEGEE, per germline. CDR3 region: CASSLVQGNYYGYTF. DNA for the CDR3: TGTGCCAGCAGCTTGGTGCAGGGGAATTACTATGGCTACACCTTC.

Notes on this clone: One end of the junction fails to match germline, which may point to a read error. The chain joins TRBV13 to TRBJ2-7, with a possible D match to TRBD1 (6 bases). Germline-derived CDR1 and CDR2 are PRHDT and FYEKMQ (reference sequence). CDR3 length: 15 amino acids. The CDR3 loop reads CASSLGGPSSYEQYF. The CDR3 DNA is TGTGCCAGCAGCCTAGGGGGACCCAGCTCCTACGAGCAGTACTTC.

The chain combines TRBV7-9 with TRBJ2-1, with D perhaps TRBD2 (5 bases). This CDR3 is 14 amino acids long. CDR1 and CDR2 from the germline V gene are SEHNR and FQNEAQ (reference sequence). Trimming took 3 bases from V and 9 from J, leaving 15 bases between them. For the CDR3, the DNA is TGTGCCAGCAGCTTGCTCAGCTTGAGGGTTGAGCAGTTCTTC. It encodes CASSLLSLRVEQFF.

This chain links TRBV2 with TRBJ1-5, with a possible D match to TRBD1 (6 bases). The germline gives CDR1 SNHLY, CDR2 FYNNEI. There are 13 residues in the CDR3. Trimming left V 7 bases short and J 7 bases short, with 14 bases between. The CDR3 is CASTNAGGQPQHF. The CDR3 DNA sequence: TGTGCCAGCACCAATGCGGGGGGCCAGCCCCAGCATTTT.

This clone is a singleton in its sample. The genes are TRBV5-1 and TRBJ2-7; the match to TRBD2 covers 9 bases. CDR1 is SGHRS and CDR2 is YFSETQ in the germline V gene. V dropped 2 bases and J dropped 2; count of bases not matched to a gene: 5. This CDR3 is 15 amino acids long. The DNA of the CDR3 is TGCGCCAGCAGCTTCAGACTAGCGGACACCTACGAGCAGTACTTC. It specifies CASSFRLADTYEQYF.

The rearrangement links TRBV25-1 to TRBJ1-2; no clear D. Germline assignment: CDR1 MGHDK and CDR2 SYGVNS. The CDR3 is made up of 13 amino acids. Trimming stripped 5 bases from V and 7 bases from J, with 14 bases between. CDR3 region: CASSRTDGIGYTF. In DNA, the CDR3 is TGTGCCAGCAGTCGGACGGACGGTATTGGCTACACCTTC.

As DNA, the CDR3 is TGTGCCAGCTGGCGGACAGGAATCTACGAGCAGTACTTC. Amino acid sequence: CASWRTGIYEQYF. The chain recombines TRBV6-1 with TRBJ2-7; 7 bases align to TRBD1. This CDR3 is built from 13 residues. The germline gives CDR1 MNHNS, CDR2 SASEGT. V was pared by 8 bases and J by 3 bases, with 7 bases of the junction left unmatched.

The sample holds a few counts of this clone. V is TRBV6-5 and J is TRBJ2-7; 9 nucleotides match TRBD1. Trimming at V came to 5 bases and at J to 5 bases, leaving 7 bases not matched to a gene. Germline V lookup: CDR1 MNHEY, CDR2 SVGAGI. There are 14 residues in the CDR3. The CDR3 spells CASSPIQGAHEQYF. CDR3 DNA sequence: TGTGCCAGCAGTCCCATACAGGGGGCTCACGAGCAGTACTTC.

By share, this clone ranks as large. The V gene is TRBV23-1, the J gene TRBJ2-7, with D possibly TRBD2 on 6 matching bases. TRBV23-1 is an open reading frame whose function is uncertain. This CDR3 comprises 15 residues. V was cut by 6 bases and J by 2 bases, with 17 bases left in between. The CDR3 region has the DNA TGCGCCAGCAGGCCGGGACTCCTACCAACCTACGAGCAGTACTTC. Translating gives CASRPGLLPTYEQYF.

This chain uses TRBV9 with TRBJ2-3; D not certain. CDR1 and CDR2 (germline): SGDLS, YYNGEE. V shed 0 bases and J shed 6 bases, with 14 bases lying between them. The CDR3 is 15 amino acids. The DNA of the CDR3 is TGTGCCAGCAGCGTAGCCGGGCTCCCCGGGGATACGCAGTATTTT. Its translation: CASSVAGLPGDTQYF.

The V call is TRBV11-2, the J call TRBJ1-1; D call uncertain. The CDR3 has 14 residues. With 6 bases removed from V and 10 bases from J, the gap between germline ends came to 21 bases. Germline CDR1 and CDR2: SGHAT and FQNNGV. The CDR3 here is CASRTEYQVGRAFF. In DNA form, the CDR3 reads TGTGCCAGCAGAACCGAATACCAGGTCGGACGAGCTTTCTTT.

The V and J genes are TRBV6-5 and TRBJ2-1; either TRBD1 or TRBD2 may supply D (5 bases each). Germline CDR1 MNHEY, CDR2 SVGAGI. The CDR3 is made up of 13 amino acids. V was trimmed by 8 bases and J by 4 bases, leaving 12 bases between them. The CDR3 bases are TGTGCCAGCCGGGTGGGACCGTACAATGAGCAGTTCTTC. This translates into CASRVGPYNEQFF.

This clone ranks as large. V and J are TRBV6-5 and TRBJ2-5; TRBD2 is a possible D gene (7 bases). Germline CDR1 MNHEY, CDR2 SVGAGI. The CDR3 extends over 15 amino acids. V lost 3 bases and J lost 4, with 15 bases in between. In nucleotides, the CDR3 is TGTGCCAGCAGTTATGAGGGGGGGCGCGTAGAGACCCAGTACTTC. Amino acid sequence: CASSYEGGRVETQYF.

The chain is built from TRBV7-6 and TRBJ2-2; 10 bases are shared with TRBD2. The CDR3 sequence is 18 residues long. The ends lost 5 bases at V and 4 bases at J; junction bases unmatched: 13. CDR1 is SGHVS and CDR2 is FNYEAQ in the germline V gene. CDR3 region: CASSAGSKREGPTGELFF. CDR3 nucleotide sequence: TGTGCCAGCAGCGCCGGATCAAAGCGGGAGGGCCCCACCGGGGAGCTGTTTTTT.

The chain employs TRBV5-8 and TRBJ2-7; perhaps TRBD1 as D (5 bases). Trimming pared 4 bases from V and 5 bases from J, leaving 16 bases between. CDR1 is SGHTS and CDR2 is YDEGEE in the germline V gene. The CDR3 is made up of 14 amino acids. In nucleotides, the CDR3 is TGTGCCAGCAGCCCCCTCGGGTTAGGGGACGAGCAGTACTTC. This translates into CASSPLGLGDEQYF.

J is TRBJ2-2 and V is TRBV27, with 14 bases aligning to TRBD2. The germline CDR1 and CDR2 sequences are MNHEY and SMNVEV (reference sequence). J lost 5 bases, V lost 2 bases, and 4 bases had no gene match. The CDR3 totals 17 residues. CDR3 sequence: CASSLTGTSGRTGELFF. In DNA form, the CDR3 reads TGTGCCAGCAGTTTAACCGGGACTAGCGGGAGAACCGGGGAGCTGTTTTTT.

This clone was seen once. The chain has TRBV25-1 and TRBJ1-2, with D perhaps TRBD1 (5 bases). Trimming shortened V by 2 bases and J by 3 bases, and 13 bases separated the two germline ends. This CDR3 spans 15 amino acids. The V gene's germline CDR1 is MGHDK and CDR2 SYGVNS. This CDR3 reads CASSETGGTDYGYTF. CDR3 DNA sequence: TGTGCCAGCAGTGAAACCGGGGGAACGGACTATGGCTACACCTTC.

In nucleotides, the CDR3 is TGCAGCGTAAAGGGGGCGCAGGGTAATGAAAAACTGTTTTTT. Amino acids: CSVKGAQGNEKLFF. The genes are TRBV29-1 and TRBJ1-4; TRBD1 matches at 7 bases. The CDR3 is 14 residues long. The germline gives CDR1 SQVTM, CDR2 ANQGSEA. V shed 6 bases, J shed 4 bases, and the junction held 8 bases outside the gene matches.

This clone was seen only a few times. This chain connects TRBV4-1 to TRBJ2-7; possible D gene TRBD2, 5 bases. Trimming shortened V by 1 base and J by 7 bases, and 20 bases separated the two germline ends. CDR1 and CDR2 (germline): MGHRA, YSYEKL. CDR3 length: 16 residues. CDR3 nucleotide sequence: TGCGCCAGCAGCCAAGTAGAGGCTAGCCGAGGTTCGGAGCAGTACTTC. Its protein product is CASSQVEASRGSEQYF.

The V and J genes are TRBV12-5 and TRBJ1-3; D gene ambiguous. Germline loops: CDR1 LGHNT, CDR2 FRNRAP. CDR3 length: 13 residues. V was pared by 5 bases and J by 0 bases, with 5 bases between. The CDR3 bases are TGTGCTAGTGGTCGGGACTCTGGAAACACCATATATTTT. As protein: CASGRDSGNTIYF.

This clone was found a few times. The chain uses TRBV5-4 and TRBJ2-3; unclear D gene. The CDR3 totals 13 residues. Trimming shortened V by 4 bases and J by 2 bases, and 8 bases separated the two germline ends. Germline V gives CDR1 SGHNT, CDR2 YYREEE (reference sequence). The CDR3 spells CASSPGPTDTQYF. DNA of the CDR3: TGTGCCAGCAGCCCCGGGCCCACAGATACGCAGTATTTT.

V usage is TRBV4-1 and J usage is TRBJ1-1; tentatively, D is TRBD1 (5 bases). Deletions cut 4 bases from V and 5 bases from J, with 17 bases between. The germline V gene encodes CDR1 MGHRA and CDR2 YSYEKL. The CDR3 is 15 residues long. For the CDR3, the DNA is TGCGCCAGCAGCCCGGTCCCCAGGGCGGGGACTGAAGCTTTCTTT. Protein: CASSPVPRAGTEAFF.